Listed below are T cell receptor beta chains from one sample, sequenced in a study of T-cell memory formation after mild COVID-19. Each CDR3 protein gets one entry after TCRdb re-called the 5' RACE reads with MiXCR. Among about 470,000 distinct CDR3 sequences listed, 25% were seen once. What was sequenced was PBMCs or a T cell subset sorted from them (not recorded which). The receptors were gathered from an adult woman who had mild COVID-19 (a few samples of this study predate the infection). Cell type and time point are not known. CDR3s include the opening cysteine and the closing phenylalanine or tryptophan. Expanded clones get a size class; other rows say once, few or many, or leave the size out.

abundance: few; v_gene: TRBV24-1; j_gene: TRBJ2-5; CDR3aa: CATSDGGQRGSSQYF
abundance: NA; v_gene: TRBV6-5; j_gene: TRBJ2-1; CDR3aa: CASSYRTGQFYNEQFF
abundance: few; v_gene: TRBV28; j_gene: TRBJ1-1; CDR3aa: CASSPINRGTEAFF
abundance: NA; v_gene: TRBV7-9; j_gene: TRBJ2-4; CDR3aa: CASSPGAGARYF
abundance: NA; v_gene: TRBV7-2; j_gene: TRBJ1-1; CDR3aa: CASSSHRGSGTEAFF
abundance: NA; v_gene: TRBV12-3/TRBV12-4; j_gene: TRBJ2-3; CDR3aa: CASSLNGGLTDTQYF
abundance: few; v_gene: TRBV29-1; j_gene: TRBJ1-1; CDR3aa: CSVDWGEGGFF
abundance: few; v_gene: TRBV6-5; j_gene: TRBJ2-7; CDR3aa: CASGKTPGQVPGQYF
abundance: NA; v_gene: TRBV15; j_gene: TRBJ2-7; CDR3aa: CATSRPPMTSGSYEQYF
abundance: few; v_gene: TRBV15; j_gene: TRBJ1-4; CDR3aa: CATSSGQGNEKLFF
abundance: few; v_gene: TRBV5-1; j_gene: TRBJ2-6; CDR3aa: CASSLARVGANVLTF
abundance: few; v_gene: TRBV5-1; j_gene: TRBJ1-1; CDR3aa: CASSLGAGTVQGEAFF
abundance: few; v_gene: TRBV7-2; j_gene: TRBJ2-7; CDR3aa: CASSDWTGIVSTYEQYF
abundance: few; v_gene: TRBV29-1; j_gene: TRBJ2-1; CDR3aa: CSVLTGLFVGNEQFF
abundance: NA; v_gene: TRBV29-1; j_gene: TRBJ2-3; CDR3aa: CSVDPERAQYF
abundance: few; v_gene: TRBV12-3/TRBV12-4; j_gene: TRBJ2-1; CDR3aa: CASSLAQTVNEQFF
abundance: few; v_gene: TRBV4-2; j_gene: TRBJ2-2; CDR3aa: CASSQEVTGELFF
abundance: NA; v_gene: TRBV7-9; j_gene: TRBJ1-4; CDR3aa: CASSLARRGDEKLFF
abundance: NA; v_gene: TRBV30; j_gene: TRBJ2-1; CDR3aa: CAWSVGTGYVDEQFF
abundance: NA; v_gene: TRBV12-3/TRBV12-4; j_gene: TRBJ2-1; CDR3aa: CASSWGQGEQFF
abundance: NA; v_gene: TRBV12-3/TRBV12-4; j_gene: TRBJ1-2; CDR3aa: CASSPGGLLYGYTF
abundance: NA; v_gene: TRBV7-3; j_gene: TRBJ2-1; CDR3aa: CASSPSGQGVYNEQFF
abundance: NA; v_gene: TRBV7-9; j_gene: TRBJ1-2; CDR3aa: CASSESLQGYTF
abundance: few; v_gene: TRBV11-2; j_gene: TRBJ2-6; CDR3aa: CASSVWVQPSGANVLTF
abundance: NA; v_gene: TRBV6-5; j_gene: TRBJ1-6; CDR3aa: CASTKRGTGNSPLHF
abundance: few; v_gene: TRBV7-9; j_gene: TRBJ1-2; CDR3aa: CASSSPGVGAPGYGYTF
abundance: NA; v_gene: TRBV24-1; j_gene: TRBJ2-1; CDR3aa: CATSDLTGGLVEQFF
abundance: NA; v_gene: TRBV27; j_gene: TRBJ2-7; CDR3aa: CASSTRALRGRDEQYF
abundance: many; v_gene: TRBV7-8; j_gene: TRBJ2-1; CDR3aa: CASSPGGGGLKNEQFF
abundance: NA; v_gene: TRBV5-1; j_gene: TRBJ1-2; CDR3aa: CASRRGDGYTF
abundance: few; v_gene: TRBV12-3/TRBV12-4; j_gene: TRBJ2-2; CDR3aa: CATRPTSVNTGELFF
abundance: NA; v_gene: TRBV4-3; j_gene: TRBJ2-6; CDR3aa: CASSQDMQGGANVLTF
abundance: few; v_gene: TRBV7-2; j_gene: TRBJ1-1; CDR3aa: CASSLRQGVAFF
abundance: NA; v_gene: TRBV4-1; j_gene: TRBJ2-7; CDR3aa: CASSPLVGDAYEQYF
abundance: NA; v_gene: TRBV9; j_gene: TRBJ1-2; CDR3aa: CASTSSGGGGITSGYTF
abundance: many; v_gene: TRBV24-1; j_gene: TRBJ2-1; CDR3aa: CATSDSPSFSSYNEQFF
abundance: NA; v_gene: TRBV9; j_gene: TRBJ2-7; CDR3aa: CASSVGSLANEQYF
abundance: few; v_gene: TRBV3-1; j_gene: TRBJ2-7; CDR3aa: CASSQADGRLYEQYF
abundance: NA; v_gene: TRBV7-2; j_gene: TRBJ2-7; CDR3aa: CASSPGGGRSREQYF
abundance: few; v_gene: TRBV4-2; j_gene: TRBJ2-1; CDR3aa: CASSQEDGDYNEQFF
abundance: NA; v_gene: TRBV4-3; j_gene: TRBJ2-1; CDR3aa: CASRTRLGALDNEQFF
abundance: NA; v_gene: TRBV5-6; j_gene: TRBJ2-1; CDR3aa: CASSLRLAGRYNEQFF
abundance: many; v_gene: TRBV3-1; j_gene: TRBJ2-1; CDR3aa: CASSQYLVRQGSSYNEQFF
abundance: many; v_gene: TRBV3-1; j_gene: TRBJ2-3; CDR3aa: CASSRLTLAGGSPTDTQYF
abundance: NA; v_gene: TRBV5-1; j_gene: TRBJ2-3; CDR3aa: CASSSPSGTTDTQYF
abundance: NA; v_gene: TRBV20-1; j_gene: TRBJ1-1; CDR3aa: CSARETGRGSEAFF
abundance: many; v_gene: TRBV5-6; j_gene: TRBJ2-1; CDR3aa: CASSLQGRFYNEQFF
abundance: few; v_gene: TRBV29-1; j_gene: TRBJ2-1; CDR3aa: CSVEEEGRSYNEQFF